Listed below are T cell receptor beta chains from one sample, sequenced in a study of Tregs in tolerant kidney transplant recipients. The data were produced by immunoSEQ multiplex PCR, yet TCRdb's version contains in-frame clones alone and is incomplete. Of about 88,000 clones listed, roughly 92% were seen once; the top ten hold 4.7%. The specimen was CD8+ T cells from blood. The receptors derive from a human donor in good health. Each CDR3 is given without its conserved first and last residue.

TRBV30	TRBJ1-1	AWSLGRWAF
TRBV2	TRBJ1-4	ASRDSPDQLGEKLF
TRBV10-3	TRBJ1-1	AISDTGNTEAF
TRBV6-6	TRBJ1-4	ASRDGTGDEKLF
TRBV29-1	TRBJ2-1	SVELAPYNEQF
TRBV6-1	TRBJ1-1	ASSERFDSREEGEAF
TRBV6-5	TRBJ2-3	ASSYRPHPGADTQY
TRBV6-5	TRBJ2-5	ASAGGLQETQY
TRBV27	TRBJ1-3	ASSATAYSGNTIY
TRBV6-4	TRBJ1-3	ASTPGGCTIY
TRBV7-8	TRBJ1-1	ASSPRQDEAF
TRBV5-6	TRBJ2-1	ASTRDSSYNEQF
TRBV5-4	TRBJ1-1	ASSRFHLPTGTEAF
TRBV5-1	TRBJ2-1	ASSPRLAGGSYNEQF
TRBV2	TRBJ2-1	AGGGSYNEQF
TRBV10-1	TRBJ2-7	ASSPGRASGEQY
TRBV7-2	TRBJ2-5	ASSLVAGGLQETQY
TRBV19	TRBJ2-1	ASSIDLATYNEQF
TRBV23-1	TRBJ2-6	ASLTNFIGGEPYSGANVLT
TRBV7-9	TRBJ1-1	ASSPENTEAF